This T cell receptor (beta chain) was sequenced in a study of cytomegalovirus exposure and HLA in healthy donors. In the study overall: Membership in the Caucasian-associated ancestry cluster was found for 81% of about 430 genotyped donors.

Amplification used 60 Vbeta primers and 13 Jbeta primers. Assay: immunoSEQ multiplex PCR; the TCRdb copy retains only in-frame clones and omits some. The table has 150,000 or so clones, roughly 10% seen once. Whole-study results and caveats: Published work reported that the classifier diagnosed cytomegalovirus status with high specificity and sensitivity. An observed cluster of highly shared sequence variants was recorded as a likely sequencing artifact. Most TCR sequences were rare, but some public TCRs occurred in many donors.

The length of the CDR3 is 12 residues. V was pared by 5 bases and J by 6 bases, with 11 bases between. Germline V gives CDR1 MNHEY, CDR2 SVGAGI. This clone was counted between two and nine times. The target antigen is unknown. The rearrangement links TRBV6-5 to TRBJ2-7; D not certain. This sequence originates from a man in his fifties in good health and CMV-seronegative. Input material: PBMCs. The CDR3 coding sequence is TGTGCCAGCAGTCCCCCTCATAGCGAGCAGTACTTC. Translation: CASSPPHSEQYF.